This entry is about one T cell receptor (beta chain). A few counts support this clone. The antigen it recognizes is unknown. Base qualities are not at hand, and no much larger clone is one base apart. Collaborating institutions collected whole blood in K2EDTA tubes following their own protocols. For TCRbeta analysis, collaborators shipped samples as frozen whole blood, isolated PBMCs, or DNA extracted from either of those sample types. The entry originates in a study of blood T cell repertoires in COVID-19 (dated by TCRdb to about 2020). Context from the whole study: Samples from collaborators originated in the United States, Italy and Spain and spanned both the acute and convalescent phases of COVID-19. The dataset comprised deeply sampled blood TCRbeta repertoires from subjects exposed to, actively infected with, or recovered from COVID-19. The samples were drawn from two sources: the first 160 participants of the ongoing ImmuneRACE study, and 1,200 or so subjects contributed by 6 global collaborators. Where available, HLA class I and class II types were taken from metadata supplied by the sample provider and were not determined by assay-based typing. The material from the prospective study consisted of cDNA or gDNA derived from T cells, B-cell-depleted T cells, or PBMCs. The repertoires were made available in a free public database intended to serve as a resource for research on the immune response to SARS-CoV-2. A de-identified subject ID, COVID-19 status, age in years and sex were almost always included in the sample metadata.

For CDR1 and CDR2, the germline V gene lists SNHLY and FYNNEI. Trimming removed 3 bases from V and 7 bases from J, leaving 16 bases between the germline ends. The CDR3 spans 15 residues, from the cysteine through the phenylalanine. Only CDR3 DNA is held: 45 bases, read in frame from base 1. TCRbeta CDR3 regions were amplified from genomic DNA using the immunoSEQ Assay, a bias-controlled multiplex PCR. The authors processed their data as follows. The number of nucleated cells in each sample was estimated by amplification of reference gene primers within the assay. To quantify the absolute abundance of each unique TCRbeta CDR3 rearrangement, sequence reads were collapsed and filtered. For each sample, productive Simpson clonality was calculated as the square root of Simpson's diversity index across productive rearrangements. The table was pulled from immuneACCESS by TCRdb, which kept in-frame rearrangements only. Such tables lose some clones; where checked, under half of the loss comes from unresolved V genes, and the rest has no known cause. That table supplies the V and J calls and clone size; D and trimming were determined from the DNA. The sample yields some 260,000 clones; about 80% were counted once. Approximately 4.9% of the sample rests with the top ten.

Here is what the overall study found, with its caveats: How much clinical and demographic metadata was included differed by source and by participant, and the metadata was provided uncurated.

This receptor was obtained from a woman aged 80 or over with active or convalescent COVID-19. The chain was built from TRBV2 and TRBJ1-5, with a tentative D gene TRBD1 over 6 matching bases. The sample was peripheral blood. The CDR3 in this case is CASSEGGRVRQPQHF. The nucleotide sequence is TGTGCCAGCAGTGAGGGGGGGCGGGTTAGGCAGCCCCAGCATTTT.